The clone carrying this TCR beta chain was seen a handful of times. The sample carries other DNA sequences with the same CDR3. CDR1 and CDR2 from the germline V gene are SGHVS and FQNEAQ. The CDR3 contains 15 residues. Germline trimming cut 1 base from V and 0 bases from J; bases unmatched to any gene: 0. This entry belongs to a study of blood T cell repertoires in COVID-19. For the study at large: Nucleic acid was either cDNA or gDNA, and it came from T cells, B-cell-depleted T cells, or PBMCs.

Using immunoSEQ multiplex PCR, the repertoire was profiled, and TCRdb retains in-frame clones only, with some absent. The sample includes about 390,000 clones, 70% to 90% seen only once; the top ten take roughly 2.1%. The sequenced sample was peripheral blood. The chain employs TRBV7-8 and TRBJ1-5, with 7 bases matching TRBD1. This TCR derives from a woman aged 55 to 70 with COVID-19, enrolled during active disease. The CDR3 region has the DNA TGTGCCAGCAGCTTAGGACAGGGTAGCAATCAGCCCCAGCATTTT. This gives the protein CASSLGQGSNQPQHF. The variable domain in full, completed from reference TRBV7-8 and TRBJ1-5, reads GAGVSQSPRYKVAKRGQDVALRCDPISGHVSLFWYQQALGQGPEFLTYFQNEAQLDKSGLPSDRFFAERPEGSVSTLKIQRTQQEDSAVYLCASSLGQGSNQPQHFGDGTRLSIL.